The rows below give T cell receptor beta chains drawn from one sample of a study of blood T cell repertoires in COVID-19. TCRdb's table, derived via immunoSEQ multiplex PCR, lists solely in-frame clones and lacks some. The table records 110,000 to 150,000 clones, 85% to 90% of them present only once. Sequences were obtained from peripheral blood. Receptor source: an older woman with acute or convalescent COVID-19. CDR3s include the opening cysteine and the closing phenylalanine or tryptophan. The D gene is left open where the match is weak. Clone size is shown for a subset of rows, as once, few, many or a class of expanded clone.

D	size	V	J	DNA	CDR3
NA	once	TRBV13	TRBJ2-7	TGTGCCAGCAGACACCCAATCCCAGGGCGCTGGGGCGAGCAGTACTTC	CASRHPIPGRWGEQYF
NA	once	TRBV6-2/TRBV6-3	TRBJ1-5	TGTGCCAGCAGTTATGGCAGGGTGAGCAATCAGCCCCAGCATTTT	CASSYGRVSNQPQHF
TRBD1	NA	TRBV2	TRBJ1-4	TGTGCCAGCAACCTACAGGGGCCGAGTGAAAAACTGTTTTTT	CASNLQGPSEKLFF
NA	NA	TRBV6-6	TRBJ2-7	TGTGCCAGCCTAAGCTCAGGGATCTACGAGCAGTACTTC	CASLSSGIYEQYF
NA	NA	TRBV11-3	TRBJ2-2	TGTGCCAGCAGCTTAGATCGGAGCGGGGAGCTGTTTTTT	CASSLDRSGELFF
TRBD2	NA	TRBV11-2	TRBJ2-2	TGTGCCAGCAAGCCACTCGGGGGGGACACCGGGGAGCTGTTTTTT	CASKPLGGDTGELFF
NA	once	TRBV30	TRBJ1-3	TGTGCCCTGACAGTTTCCTCTGGAAACACCATATATTTT	CALTVSSGNTIYF
NA	NA	TRBV7-3	TRBJ2-3	TGTGCCAGCAGCTTAGGGGGGACTTTGACAGATACGCAGTATTTT	CASSLGGTLTDTQYF
TRBD2	NA	TRBV10-2	TRBJ2-3	TGCGCCAGCAGGGGGCTGACTAGCGGTTCTAGCACAGATACGCAGTATTTT	CASRGLTSGSSTDTQYF
NA	NA	TRBV11-3	TRBJ1-2	TGTGCCAGCAGCGCGAGGTCGGACAGTAATTATGGCTACACCTTC	CASSARSDSNYGYTF
TRBD1	NA	TRBV7-8	TRBJ2-7	TGTGCCAGCAGCTTAGTTCAGGCAGGGGGTGAGCAGTACTTC	CASSLVQAGGEQYF
NA	NA	TRBV30	TRBJ1-3	TGTGCCTGGGGAGTCCTAGGGGGCATATATTTT	CAWGVLGGIYF
NA	NA	TRBV2	TRBJ1-6	TGTGCCAGCAGCAGGGTGGCGGATTCACCCCTCCACTTT	CASSRVADSPLHF
NA	few	TRBV19	TRBJ2-1	TGTGCCAGTAGCGTTATAGGACACTCCTACAATGAGCAGTTCTTC	CASSVIGHSYNEQFF
NA	NA	TRBV6-2/TRBV6-3	TRBJ1-1	TGTGCCAGCAGCCGCCCGTCAACCCGGACAGTAATGAACACTGAAGCTTTCTTT	CASSRPSTRTVMNTEAFF
NA	NA	TRBV10-1	TRBJ1-2	TGCGCCAGCAGTGGATCCTTTACTCCAGACCACGGGGGCTACACCTTC	CASSGSFTPDHGGYTF
TRBD1	NA	TRBV5-1	TRBJ1-2	TGCGCCAGCAGCTTGGCCAACAGGGGGCGCACCTATGGCTACACCTTC	CASSLANRGRTYGYTF
TRBD1	NA	TRBV4-1	TRBJ1-6	TGCGCCAGCAGCCAAGTCGGAACAGGGGGGGGTTCACCCCTCCACTTT	CASSQVGTGGGSPLHF
NA	NA	TRBV12-3/TRBV12-4	TRBJ1-1	TGTGCCAGCAGTTTAAACAGGGACACTGAAGCTTTCTTT	CASSLNRDTEAFF
TRBD1	NA	TRBV4-3	TRBJ1-6	TGCGCCAGCAGCCAAGATGCACAGGGGGCGCGTCCCCTCCACTTT	CASSQDAQGARPLHF
TRBD1	NA	TRBV2	TRBJ1-1	TGTGCCAGCAAAGGACAGGGGAGCACTGAAGCTTTCTTT	CASKGQGSTEAFF
TRBD1	NA	TRBV3-1/TRBV3-2	TRBJ2-2	TGTGCCAGCAGCCTCGTTTTGGGGACAGGCAACACCGGGGAGCTGTTTTTT	CASSLVLGTGNTGELFF
NA	NA	TRBV18	TRBJ1-1	TGTGCCAGCTCACTCCTTACAGGGCTAACGCCTCTTGAAGCTTTCTTT	CASSLLTGLTPLEAFF
NA	NA	TRBV5-5	TRBJ2-7	TGTGCCAGCAGCTTGCGGGTCGCTCCCTACGAGCAGTACTTC	CASSLRVAPYEQYF
NA	NA	TRBV4-1	TRBJ1-5	TGCGCCAGCAGCCAGGTTCAGGGAAACAATCAGCCCCAGCATTTT	CASSQVQGNNQPQHF
NA	NA	TRBV18	TRBJ1-2	TGTGCCAGCTCACCCGAAGTTAGCAGAATCTATGGCTACACCTTC	CASSPEVSRIYGYTF
TRBD2	NA	TRBV4-3	TRBJ2-1	TGCGCCAGCAGCTACCTTCCAAGCGGGGACAATGAGCAGTTCTTC	CASSYLPSGDNEQFF
NA	NA	TRBV30	TRBJ1-3	TGTGCCTGGAGCTTAAGCTTCTCTGGAAACACCATATATTTT	CAWSLSFSGNTIYF
TRBD2	NA	TRBV9	TRBJ2-2	TGTGCCAGCAGCGTAGGGACGACTAGCGGGGGGCCGAACACCGGGGAGCTGTTTTTT	CASSVGTTSGGPNTGELFF
NA	NA	TRBV5-4	TRBJ1-1	TGTGCCAGCAGCTCTATACTAGGGCAACGAAATGAAGCTTTCTTT	CASSSILGQRNEAFF
TRBD1	NA	TRBV9	TRBJ1-5	TGTGCCAGCAGCGCGACAGGGTTTGTGGATCAGCCCCAGCATTTT	CASSATGFVDQPQHF
NA	NA	TRBV3-1/TRBV3-2	TRBJ1-1	TGTGCCAGCAGCCAGGGGGCCGGGGTTGAAGCTTTCTTT	CASSQGAGVEAFF
NA	NA	TRBV19	TRBJ1-1	TGTGCCACCTCGACAGGCACTGAAGCTTTCTTT	CATSTGTEAFF
NA	NA	TRBV29-1	TRBJ2-7	TGCAGCGCGGCACCGAGCTCCTACGAGCAGTACTTC	CSAAPSSYEQYF
NA	NA	TRBV11-2	TRBJ1-1	TGTGCCAGCAGCTTAGTGTCAGGCCGGAACACTGAAGCTTTCTTT	CASSLVSGRNTEAFF
NA	NA	TRBV19	TRBJ1-1	TGTGCCAGTAGTGCTCCATCAGGGATGAACACTGAAGCTTTCTTT	CASSAPSGMNTEAFF
TRBD1	once	TRBV24-1	TRBJ1-5	TGTGCCATATCGGGACAGGGGGCAGGTCAGCCCCAGCATTTT	CAISGQGAGQPQHF
TRBD2	NA	TRBV28	TRBJ2-7	TGTGCCAGCAGTCCCACTCTCGGGGGGGCCTCCTACGAGCAGTACTTC	CASSPTLGGASYEQYF
NA	NA	TRBV7-9	TRBJ2-3	TGTGCCAGCAGCTTAGATGGACTTCAAGGAAGAACGCAGTATTTT	CASSLDGLQGRTQYF
NA	NA	TRBV9	TRBJ1-4	TGTGCCAGCAGTCGAGCCTCTAATGAAAAACTGTTTTTT	CASSRASNEKLFF
TRBD1	NA	TRBV27	TRBJ2-1	TGTGCCAGCAGTATAGGACAGGGGAATGAGCAGTTCTTC	CASSIGQGNEQFF
TRBD1	NA	TRBV9	TRBJ1-6	TGTGCCAGCAGCCAATCCGGGACAGGGAATTCACCCCTCCACTTT	CASSQSGTGNSPLHF
TRBD1	NA	TRBV5-1	TRBJ1-5	TGCGCCAGCAGCCTCCAGGGACAGCTCAATCAGCCCCAGCATTTT	CASSLQGQLNQPQHF
TRBD2	NA	TRBV3-1/TRBV3-2	TRBJ2-1	TGTGCCAGCAGCCAAACTAGCGGGGCGGCCTACAATGAGCAGTTCTTC	CASSQTSGAAYNEQFF
TRBD1	NA	TRBV6-5	TRBJ1-1	TGTGCCAGCAGTTACATGGGACAGGATGTGGCTTTCTTT	CASSYMGQDVAFF
TRBD1	NA	TRBV11-2	TRBJ1-4	TGTGCCAGCAGTACCGGGACAGGGGGCTATGAAAAACTGTTTTTT	CASSTGTGGYEKLFF
NA	NA	TRBV6-4	TRBJ2-2	TGTGCCAGCAGTACCACAGGGCCAACCCGAAACACCGGGGAGCTGTTTTTT	CASSTTGPTRNTGELFF
NA	NA	TRBV10-3	TRBJ2-3	TGTGCCATCGTACCCCCATCTGTCGGGACGCAGTATTTT	CAIVPPSVGTQYF
TRBD2	once	TRBV24-1	TRBJ2-1	TGTGCCACCAGTGACCCCTGGACTAGGGAGGCGTTCTTC	CATSDPWTREAFF
NA	NA	TRBV5-6	TRBJ2-3	TGTGCCAGCAGCCGGCCTAGGGGGACGGATACGCAGTATTTT	CASSRPRGTDTQYF
TRBD2	NA	TRBV18	TRBJ2-2	TGTGCCAGCTCACCTTTTCTTCGGGGGGAGAACACCGGGGAGCTGTTTTTT	CASSPFLRGENTGELFF
TRBD2	NA	TRBV7-9	TRBJ2-1	TGTGCCAGCAGCTTAGGCGGGGGTTTTAGCTCCTACAATGAGCAGTTCTTC	CASSLGGGFSSYNEQFF